This TCR beta chain stems from a study of T cell responses to AZD1222 COVID-19 vaccine (dated by TCRdb to about 2021). Background for the entire study: AZD1222 recipients whose second dose came at about 4 weeks and those whose second dose came at about 12 weeks were combined into one group, since spike-specific TCR depth and breadth did not differ between the two schedules. TCR sequencing covered over 230 trial participants: approximately 200 given two doses of AZD1222 and approximately 26 given two doses of MenACWY control vaccine. Trial participants were enrolled by age into subgroups of 18-55, 56-69 and 70-plus years, and roughly 150, 30 and 60 TCR-sequenced participants, respectively, were included in these subgroups.

Sample time point, as interpreted from the label and publication: baseline before first vaccination. Vaccinee samples came from UK trials COV001 and COV002, including a single-blind randomized controlled phase 2/3 trial of AZD1222 (ChAdOx1 nCoV-19) in healthy adults. For TCRbeta chain sequencing, PBMC samples were collected from trial participants at day 0 and at day 28 after the second dose. The CDR3 regions of human TCRbeta chains were analyzed by immunosequencing. Per the authors' processing: Repertoire TCRs were matched against a reference library of SARS-CoV-2-specific TCRs generated with the MIRA antigen-specificity platform. Breadth was defined as the fraction of unique TCRs that were SARS-CoV-2-associated. Depth was defined as the fraction of total T cells that were SARS-CoV-2-associated. Each spike-specific TCR was assigned to its reactive spike region and to a CD4 or CD8 class using the MIRA data. Log10-transformed breadth and depth values were compared by one-way ANOVA with Sidak's multiple comparisons tests. The immuneACCESS repertoire file appears here via TCRdb, limited to in-frame rearrangements. These files lack a portion of the clones; in checked studies, under half of the deficit traces to unresolved V genes, and the cause of the others is not known. That table gives V, J and clone size, and the DNA gave D and trimming. Here the sample has about 150,000 clones; around 90% occur a single time. The top ten hold more than 1.1% of the sample.

As regards this clone: This receptor's antigen is unknown. There are no base qualities to consult, and no much larger clone falls within one base.

Paper-wide results and their limitations: Only five or six AZD1222 recipients were SARS-CoV-2 seropositive at baseline, limiting conclusions about previously exposed vaccinees. No day 14 peak-response samples were available, so repertoires were characterized only after the peak T cell response. In the small 56-69-year group, the increase in depth fell short of significance, most likely because of low power. After two AZD1222 doses, spike-specific TCR breadth and depth were significantly higher than at day 0 and than in MenACWY recipients. CD4 TCRs associated with the vaccine covered the entire spike protein, and the dominant responses were in regions 160-218 and 743-854. Nearly half of unique spike-specific TCRs reportedly recognized epitopes outside regions mutated in the B.1.351 and B.1.1.7 variants. Most participants were white British and females outnumbered males, and the authors suggested that clonal diversity may have been underestimated.

V lost 11 bases and J lost 10 bases; the stretch between them is 24 bases long. The CDR3 spans 15 residues, from the cysteine through the phenylalanine. The entry retains the CDR3 DNA only, 45 bases that are in frame from base 1. CDR1 and CDR2, looked up from the germline V gene, are MNHEY and SVGAGI. Sequenced material: peripheral blood, taken on day 0 of AZD1222 vaccination. The chain is encoded by TRBV6-5 joined to TRBJ1-6; the D gene is perhaps TRBD1, on 5 matching bases. The clonotype comes from an adult in good health. The DNA sequence is given as TGTGCCGGGACCAGGAACGTAGGGGTTAGCTCACCCCTCCACTTT. This gives the protein CAGTRNVGVSSPLHF.